The 13 T cell receptor beta chains given below trace back to one sample, sequenced in a study of T cell repertoires in cytomegalovirus infection. MiXCR, run by TCRdb on the reads, gives a single entry per CDR3 protein. Of about 300,000 distinct CDR3 sequences in the sample, about 8.8% were seen once. What was sequenced was PBMCs. Source of these receptors: a human donor in good health (CMV status not recorded). Some clones in this sample may be carry-over from other donors' samples.

The chain recombines TRBV6-4 with TRBJ1-1; 7 bases agree with TRBD1. V was clipped by 5 bases and J by 4 bases; unmatched bases: 4. Germline V gene data show CDR1 as MRHNA and CDR2 as SNTAGT. The CDR3 has 13 residues. The CDR3 coding sequence is TGTGCCAGCAGTAGGGGGCGCGGCACTGAAGCTTTCTTT. Translating gives CASSRGRGTEAFF.

The table lists this clonotype with many counts. This chain connects TRBV24-1 to TRBJ2-2; D ambiguous. In germline, CDR1 is KGHDR, CDR2 SFDVKD. V lost 5 bases and J 6 bases, leaving 3 bases between the germline ends. The CDR3 totals 11 residues. This CDR3 is CATSGPGELFF. In DNA, the CDR3 is TGTGCCACCAGTGGGCCCGGGGAGCTGTTTTTT.

In its sample, this clonotype was seen a few times. The chain joins TRBV28 to TRBJ2-7, with 7 nucleotides matching TRBD1. In germline, CDR1 is MDHEN, CDR2 SYDVKM. The CDR3 contains 14 residues. J lost 6 bases, V lost 2 bases, and 7 bases had no gene match. CDR3 loop: CASSLPLTGSEQYV. CDR3 coding DNA: TGTGCCAGCAGTTTACCCCTGACAGGGAGCGAGCAGTACGTC.

CDR3 nucleotides: TGTGCCACGAGCGGGGGTGGGTCCTACAATGAGCAGTTCTTC. This encodes CATSGGGSYNEQFF. V usage is TRBV10-3 and J usage is TRBJ2-1; 8 bases align to TRBD2. V gave up 10 bases and J gave up 1 base; unmatched junction bases: 6. Germline CDR1 and CDR2: ENHRY and SYGVKD. CDR3 length: 14 amino acids.

This clonotype was picked up a small number of times. This chain joins TRBV7-9 and TRBJ2-7, with a weak D call TRBD1 (5 bases). Trimming shortened V by 1 base and J by 3 bases, and 16 bases separated the two germline ends. The length of the CDR3 is 16 residues. The germline CDR1 and CDR2 sequences are SEHNR and FQNEAQ (reference sequence). Here the CDR3 DNA reads TGTGCCAGCAGCTTAGGACAGACCCTATTTGACTACGAGCAGTACGTC. Encoded protein: CASSLGQTLFDYEQYV.

This clonotype was observed many times. The V call is TRBV7-9, the J call TRBJ2-7; TRBD1 might be the D (6 bases). This CDR3 is 14 amino acids long. Germline values: CDR1 SEHNR, CDR2 FQNEAQ (reference sequence). V gave up 2 bases and J gave up 0 bases, with 8 bases separating them. CDR3 loop: CASSLKGDSYEQYF. The CDR3 bases are TGTGCCAGCAGCTTAAAGGGGGACTCCTACGAGCAGTACTTC.

This clonotype was observed at least ten times. The V and J genes are TRBV10-3 and TRBJ1-4, with 8 bases that match TRBD1. With 3 bases clipped from V and 8 bases from J, the junction kept 8 bases outside the gene matches. There are 15 residues in the CDR3. Germline CDR1 is ENHRY and CDR2 is SYGVKD. CDR3 coding DNA: TGTGCCATCAGTGAAAGGACAGGGTCGGTCGAAAAACTGTTTTTT. Amino acid sequence: CAISERTGSVEKLFF.

This clonotype occurred a few times. CDR3 residues: CSVHTNTGELFF. The CDR3 nucleotides are TGCAGCGTTCACACGAACACCGGGGAGCTGTTTTTT. J is TRBJ2-2 and V is TRBV29-1; D unclear. There are 12 residues in the CDR3. Germline lookup yields CDR1 SQVTM and CDR2 ANQGSEA. V was trimmed by 5 bases and J by 0 bases, leaving 4 bases between them.

This clonotype has at least ten counts. The chain uses TRBV6-2 or TRBV6-3 and TRBJ2-1; D is ambiguous. This CDR3 contains 11 residues. In germline, CDR1 is MNHEY, CDR2 SVGEGT. The V end was cut by 2 bases, the J end by 9 bases, with 5 bases between. The CDR3 DNA reads TGTGCCAGCAGTTACGGCGTTGAGCAGTTCTTC. It encodes CASSYGVEQFF.

Ten or more counts support this clonotype. V and J are TRBV5-4 and TRBJ1-2; D is undetermined. Trimming stripped 4 bases from V and 6 bases from J, with 19 bases between. CDR3 length equals 15 residues. The germline CDR1 and CDR2 sequences are SGHNT and YYREEE (reference sequence). CDR3: CASSPLGGNKNGYTF. CDR3 DNA sequence: TGTGCCAGCAGCCCGCTAGGAGGGAACAAGAATGGCTACACCTTC.

This clonotype was detected a few times. The rearrangement uses TRBV4-1 and TRBJ1-4; D possibly corresponds to TRBD1 (5 bases). The CDR3 consists of 13 residues. The germline V gene has CDR1 MGHRA and CDR2 YSYEKL. The germline V and J ends were trimmed by 1 base and 8 bases, with 8 bases remaining between them. The CDR3 DNA is TGCGCCAGCAGCCAAGGGGGGGAAGAAAAACTGTTTTTT. Its protein product is CASSQGGEEKLFF.

The table lists this clonotype with many counts. One end of the junction is discordant with germline, which a read error may explain. The chain combines TRBV28 with TRBJ2-3; D uncertain. Germline V gene lookup returns CDR1 MDHEN and CDR2 SYDVKM. CDR3 size: 14 residues. CDR3 DNA sequence: TGTGCCACCAGTTTCGGGCCCGCGGCAGATACGCAGTATTTT. It encodes CATSFGPAADTQYF.

Many counts were recorded for this clonotype. The chain is built from TRBV6-6 and TRBJ2-2; D gene unclear. Germline V lookup: CDR1 MNHNY, CDR2 SVGAGI (reference sequence). The CDR3 loop spans 17 amino acids. V dropped 6 bases and J dropped 1 base, with 18 bases sitting between them. The CDR3 is CASRLPYSNRNTGELFF. CDR3 nucleotide sequence: TGTGCCAGCAGACTCCCCTACAGCAACCGGAACACCGGGGAGCTGTTTTTT.